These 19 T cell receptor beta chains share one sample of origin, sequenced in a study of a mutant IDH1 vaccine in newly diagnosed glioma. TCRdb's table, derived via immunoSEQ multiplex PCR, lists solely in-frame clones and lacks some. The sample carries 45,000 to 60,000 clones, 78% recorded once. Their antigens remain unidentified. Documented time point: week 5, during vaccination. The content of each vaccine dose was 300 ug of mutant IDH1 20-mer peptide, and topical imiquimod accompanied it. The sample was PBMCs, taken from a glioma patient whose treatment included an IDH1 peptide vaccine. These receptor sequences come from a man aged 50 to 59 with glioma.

The CDR3 DNA reads TGCGCCAGCAGCTTGGACGCATCTAATTCACCCCTCCACTTT. Translating it yields CASSLDASNSPLHF. This chain connects TRBV5-1 to TRBJ1-6; D uncertain. CDR3 length: 14 amino acids. V dropped 0 bases and J dropped 6 bases, with 7 bases sitting between them. CDR1 and CDR2 (germline): SGHRS, YFSETQ.

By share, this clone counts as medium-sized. CDR3 amino acids: CASSPGGTEYNEQFF. CDR3 bases: TGTGCCAGCAGCCCAGGGGGAACCGAATACAATGAGCAGTTCTTC. The chain uses TRBV6-4 and TRBJ2-1; 7 bases are a match to TRBD1. The germline V gene has CDR1 MRHNA and CDR2 SNTAGT. The CDR3 loop spans 15 amino acids. V shed 6 bases and J 4 bases; nucleotides not matched to a gene: 9.

DNA for the CDR3: TGTGCCAGCGGCCTCACCTACAATGAGCAGTTCTTC. Its translation is CASGLTYNEQFF. The chain couples TRBV6-5 to TRBJ2-1; no reliable D call. Trimming took off 8 bases at V and 2 bases at J, with 7 bases between the two ends. The CDR3 is 12 amino acids. Germline V lookup: CDR1 MNHEY, CDR2 SVGAGI.

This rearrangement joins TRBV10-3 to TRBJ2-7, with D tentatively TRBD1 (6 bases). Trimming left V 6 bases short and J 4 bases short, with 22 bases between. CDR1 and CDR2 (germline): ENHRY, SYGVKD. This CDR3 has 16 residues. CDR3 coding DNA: TGTGCCATCAGCTTAATTCAGGGGTCCCCTCCTTACGAGCAGTACTTC. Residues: CAISLIQGSPPYEQYF.

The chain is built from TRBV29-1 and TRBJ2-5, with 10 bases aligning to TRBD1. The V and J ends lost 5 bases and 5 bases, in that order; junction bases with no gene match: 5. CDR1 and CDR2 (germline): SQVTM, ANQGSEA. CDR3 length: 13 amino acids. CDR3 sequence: CSVCVGQGETQYF. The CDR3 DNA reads TGCAGCGTTTGTGTGGGACAGGGGGAGACCCAGTACTTC.

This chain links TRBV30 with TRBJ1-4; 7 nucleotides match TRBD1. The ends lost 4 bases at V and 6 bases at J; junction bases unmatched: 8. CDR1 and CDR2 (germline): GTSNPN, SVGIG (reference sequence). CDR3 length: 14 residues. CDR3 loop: CAWTLTGSYEKLFF. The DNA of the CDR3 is TGTGCCTGGACCCTGACAGGGAGTTATGAAAAACTGTTTTTT. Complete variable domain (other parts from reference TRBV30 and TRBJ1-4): SQTIHQWPATLVQPVGSPLSLECTVEGTSNPNLYWYRQAAGRGLQLLFYSVGIGQISSEVPQNLSASRPQDRQFILSSKKLLLSDSGFYLCAWTLTGSYEKLFFGSGTQLSVL.

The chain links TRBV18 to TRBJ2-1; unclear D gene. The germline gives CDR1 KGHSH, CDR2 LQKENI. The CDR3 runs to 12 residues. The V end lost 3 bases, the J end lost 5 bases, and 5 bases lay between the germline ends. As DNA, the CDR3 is TGTGCCAGCTCACCGGACCACAATGAGCAGTTCTTC. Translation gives CASSPDHNEQFF.

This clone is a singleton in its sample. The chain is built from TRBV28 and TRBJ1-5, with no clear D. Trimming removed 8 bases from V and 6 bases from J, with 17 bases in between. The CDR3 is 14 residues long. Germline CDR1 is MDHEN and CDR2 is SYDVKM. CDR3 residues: CASFLEGLGQPQHF. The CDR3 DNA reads TGTGCCAGCTTTTTAGAGGGCCTAGGTCAGCCCCAGCATTTT. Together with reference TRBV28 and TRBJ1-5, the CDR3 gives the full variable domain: DVKVTQSSRYLVKRTGEKVFLECVQDMDHENMFWYRQDPGLGLRLIYFSYDVKMKEKGDIPEGYSVSREKKERFSLILESASTNQTSMYLCASFLEGLGQPQHFGDGTRLSIL.

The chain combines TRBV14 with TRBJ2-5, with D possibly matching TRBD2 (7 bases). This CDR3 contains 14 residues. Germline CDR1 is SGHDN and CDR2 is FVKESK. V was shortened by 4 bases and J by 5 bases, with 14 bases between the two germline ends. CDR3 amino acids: CASSPRGARETQYF. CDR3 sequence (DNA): TGTGCCAGCAGCCCCCGGGGGGCGCGGGAGACCCAGTACTTC.

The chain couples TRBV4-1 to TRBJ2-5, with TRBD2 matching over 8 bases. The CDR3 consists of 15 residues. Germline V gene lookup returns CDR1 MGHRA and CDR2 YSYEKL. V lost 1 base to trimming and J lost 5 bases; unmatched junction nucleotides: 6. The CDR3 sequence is CASSQGNSGDETQYF. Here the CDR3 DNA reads TGCGCCAGCAGCCAAGGGAATAGCGGGGATGAGACCCAGTACTTC.

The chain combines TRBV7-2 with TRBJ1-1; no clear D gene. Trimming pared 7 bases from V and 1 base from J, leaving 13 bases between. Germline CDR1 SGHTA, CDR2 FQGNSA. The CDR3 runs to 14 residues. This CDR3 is CASTPPYRNTEAFF. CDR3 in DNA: TGTGCCAGCACCCCGCCCTACCGGAACACTGAAGCTTTCTTT. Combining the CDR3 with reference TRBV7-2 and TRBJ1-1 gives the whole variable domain GAGVSQSPSNKVTEKGKDVELRCDPISGHTALYWYRQSLGQGLEFLIYFQGNSAPDKSGLPSDRFSAERTGGSVSTLTIQRTQQEDSAVYLCASTPPYRNTEAFFGQGTRLTVV.

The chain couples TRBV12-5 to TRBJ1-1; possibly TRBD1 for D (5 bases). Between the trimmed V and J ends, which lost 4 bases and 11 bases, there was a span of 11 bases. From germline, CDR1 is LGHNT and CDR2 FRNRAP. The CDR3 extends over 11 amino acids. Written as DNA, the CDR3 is TGTGCTAGTGGTTCCGACAGCCAGGCTTTCTTT. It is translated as CASGSDSQAFF.

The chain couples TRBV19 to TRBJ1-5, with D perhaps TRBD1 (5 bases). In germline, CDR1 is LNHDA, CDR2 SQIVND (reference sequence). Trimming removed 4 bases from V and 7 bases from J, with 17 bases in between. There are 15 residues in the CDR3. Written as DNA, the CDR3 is TGTGCCAGTAGTACCTCAGGCGCAGGGCGGCAGCCCCAGCATTTT. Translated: CASSTSGAGRQPQHF.

The DNA for the CDR3 is TGTGCCAGCAGCTTGGCCCCAGGCTCCTATCGTGGCTACACCTTC. The encoded protein is CASSLAPGSYRGYTF. This rearrangement joins TRBV5-6 to TRBJ1-2; D is unclear. Germline CDR1 is SGHDT and CDR2 is YYEEEE. This CDR3 is built from 15 residues. V lost 0 bases, J lost 7 bases, and 16 bases lay in between.

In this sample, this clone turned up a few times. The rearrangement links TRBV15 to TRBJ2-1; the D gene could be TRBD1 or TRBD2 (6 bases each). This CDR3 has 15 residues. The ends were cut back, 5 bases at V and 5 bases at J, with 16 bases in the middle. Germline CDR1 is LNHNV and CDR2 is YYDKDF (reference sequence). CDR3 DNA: TGTGCCACCAGCGTACGAAGGGGGGCCCACAATGAGCAGTTCTTC. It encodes CATSVRRGAHNEQFF.

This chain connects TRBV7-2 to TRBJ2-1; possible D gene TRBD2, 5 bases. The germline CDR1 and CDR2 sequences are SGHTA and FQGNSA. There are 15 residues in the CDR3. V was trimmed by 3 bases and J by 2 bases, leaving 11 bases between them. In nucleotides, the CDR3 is TGTGCCAGCAGCTTGGAGGACCGGCCCTACAATGAGCAGTTCTTC. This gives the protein CASSLEDRPYNEQFF.

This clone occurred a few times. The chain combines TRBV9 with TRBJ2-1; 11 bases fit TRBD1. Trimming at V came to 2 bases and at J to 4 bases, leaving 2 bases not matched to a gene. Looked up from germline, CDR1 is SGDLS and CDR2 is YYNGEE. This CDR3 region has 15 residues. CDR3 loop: CASSVGTGGYNEQFF. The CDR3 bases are TGTGCCAGCAGCGTCGGGACAGGGGGTTACAATGAGCAGTTCTTC.

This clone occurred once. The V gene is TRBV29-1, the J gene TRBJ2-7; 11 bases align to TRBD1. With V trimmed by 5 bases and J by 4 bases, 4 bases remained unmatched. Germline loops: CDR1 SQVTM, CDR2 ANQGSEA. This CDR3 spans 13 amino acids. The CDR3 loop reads CSVPGTGGYEQYF. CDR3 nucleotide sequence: TGCAGCGTTCCGGGGACAGGGGGATACGAGCAGTACTTC.

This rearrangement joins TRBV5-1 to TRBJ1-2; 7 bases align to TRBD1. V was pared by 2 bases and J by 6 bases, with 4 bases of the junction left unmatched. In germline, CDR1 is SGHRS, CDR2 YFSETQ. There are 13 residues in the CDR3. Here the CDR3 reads CASSLQGTDGYTF. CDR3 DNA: TGCGCCAGCAGCTTACAGGGGACGGATGGCTACACCTTC.